This entry describes one TCR beta chain. These data originate in a study of cytomegalovirus exposure and HLA in healthy donors. A multiplex PCR was run with 60 Vbeta primers and 13 Jbeta primers. The repertoire was sequenced with immunoSEQ multiplex PCR; TCRdb's copy has only in-frame clones and lacks some. The sample shows approximately 140,000 clones, around 74% of them seen only once. Germline values: CDR1 SGHRS, CDR2 YFSETQ. This CDR3 region has 11 residues. With 3 bases removed from V and 3 bases from J, the gap between germline ends came to 3 bases. This sequence originates from a man in his forties or fifties in good health and CMV-seropositive. The chain has TRBV5-1 and TRBJ2-5; D is uncertain. Sequenced sample: PBMCs. CDR3 amino acids: CASSSKETQYF. The CDR3 DNA follows: TGCGCCAGCAGCTCAAAAGAGACCCAGTACTTC.